Listed below are T cell receptor beta chains from one sample, sequenced in a study of T cell responses to AZD1222 COVID-19 vaccine. TCRdb's copy holds only in-frame clones and misses some; the assay was immunoSEQ multiplex PCR. Here the sample spans 130,000 to 150,000 clones, under 95% being singletons. The source material was peripheral blood, sampled on day 0 of AZD1222 vaccination. These receptors all come from an adult in good health. Each CDR3 is given with its conserved first and last residue. The D gene is left open where the match is weak. Expanded clones get a size class; other rows say once, few or many, or leave the size out.

V gene,clone size,J gene,D gene,CDR3 protein,CDR3 DNA
TRBV6-1,NA,TRBJ1-1,TRBD1,CASSSRQGNTEAFF,TGTGCCAGCAGTTCAAGACAGGGGAACACTGAAGCTTTCTTT
TRBV20-1,NA,TRBJ2-5,NA,CSAIRQETQYF,TGCAGTGCTATCAGGCAAGAGACCCAGTACTTC
TRBV15,NA,TRBJ1-6,NA,CATSRGDRLHF,TGTGCCACCAGCCGTGGGGACCGGCTCCACTTT
TRBV10-3,once,TRBJ1-1,NA,CANRTRDKNTEAFF,TGTGCCAACCGAACCCGGGACAAGAACACTGAAGCTTTCTTT
TRBV6-5,NA,TRBJ1-1,NA,CASTDQVTLRAFF,TGTGCCAGCACCGATCAGGTCACCCTTCGAGCTTTCTTT
TRBV5-1,NA,TRBJ2-5,NA,CASSFWGSETQYF,TGCGCCAGCAGCTTCTGGGGTAGCGAGACCCAGTACTTC
TRBV18,NA,TRBJ2-7,NA,CASSPHPRYEQYF,TGTGCCAGCTCACCACATCCACGTTACGAGCAGTACTTC
TRBV6-2/TRBV6-3,once,TRBJ1-5,NA,CASSYRGLNQPQHF,TGTGCCAGCAGTTACAGGGGGTTAAATCAGCCCCAGCATTTT
TRBV10-3,NA,TRBJ2-7,NA,CAISEGVTEQYF,TGTGCCATCAGTGAGGGGGTGACCGAGCAGTACTTC
TRBV7-2,NA,TRBJ1-1,NA,CASSLPRGPVAEAFF,TGTGCCAGCAGCTTACCCCGAGGGCCGGTTGCTGAAGCTTTCTTT
TRBV2,NA,TRBJ2-7,NA,CARGPYEQYF,TGTGCCAGAGGGCCCTACGAGCAGTACTTC
TRBV5-4,NA,TRBJ2-3,NA,CASSLGGTSTDTQYF,TGTGCCAGCAGCTTGGGGGGTACTAGCACAGATACGCAGTATTTT
TRBV19,NA,TRBJ1-5,NA,CASSLSRNQPQHF,TGTGCCAGTAGTCTTAGCCGTAATCAGCCCCAGCATTTT
TRBV18,NA,TRBJ2-3,TRBD2,CASSPAAGPTDTQYF,TGTGCCAGCTCACCAGCAGCGGGGCCCACAGATACGCAGTATTTT
TRBV19,NA,TRBJ1-1,NA,CASSTRLAVNTEAFF,TGTGCCAGTAGTACTCGTCTGGCGGTGAACACTGAAGCTTTCTTT
TRBV6-2/TRBV6-3,NA,TRBJ2-5,TRBD2,CASSPATSAGGTQYF,TGTGCCAGCAGTCCCGCGACTAGCGCCGGCGGTACCCAGTACTTC
TRBV11-1,NA,TRBJ2-2,NA,CASSLGGAGELFF,TGTGCCAGCAGCTTAGGAGGAGCCGGGGAGCTGTTTTTT
TRBV5-5,NA,TRBJ1-4,NA,CASSPVTSNEKLFF,TGTGCCAGCAGCCCAGTCACCTCGAACGAAAAACTGTTTTTT
TRBV19,NA,TRBJ2-1,TRBD2,CASGASGYNEQFF,TGTGCCAGCGGAGCTAGCGGGTACAATGAGCAGTTCTTC
TRBV6-5,NA,TRBJ1-1,NA,CASYPGPHTEAFF,TGTGCCAGTTATCCCGGGCCCCACACTGAAGCTTTCTTT
TRBV27,NA,TRBJ1-2,NA,CASRFGREAYGYTF,TGTGCCAGTCGTTTCGGCAGGGAGGCCTATGGCTACACCTTC
TRBV5-4,NA,TRBJ2-7,TRBD1,CASSFPGQGKVEQYF,TGTGCCAGCAGCTTTCCGGGACAGGGTAAGGTAGAGCAGTACTTC
TRBV6-5,once,TRBJ1-2,TRBD1,CASSYSTGNYGYTF,TGTGCCAGCAGTTACTCGACAGGGAACTATGGCTACACCTTC
TRBV6-6,NA,TRBJ2-5,TRBD2,CASRRGDSGAQETQYF,TGTGCCAGCAGACGGGGGGATAGCGGGGCACAAGAGACCCAGTACTTC
TRBV4-1,NA,TRBJ1-1,NA,CASSQDLLLHRPGATEAFF,TGCGCCAGCAGCCAAGATCTTCTTTTACATCGGCCAGGGGCCACTGAAGCTTTCTTT
TRBV10-3,NA,TRBJ2-1,TRBD2,CAISSKRESDEQFF,TGTGCCATCAGTTCTAAGCGGGAGTCTGATGAGCAGTTCTTC
TRBV19,once,TRBJ1-1,TRBD1,CASSLPRDRGHAFF,TGTGCCAGTAGTCTACCTCGGGACAGGGGTCACGCTTTCTTT
TRBV6-1,NA,TRBJ2-3,TRBD2,CASSEVWREASTDTQYF,TGTGCCAGCAGTGAAGTTTGGCGGGAGGCTTCCACAGATACGCAGTATTTT
TRBV2,NA,TRBJ1-1,NA,CASRLQRTNTEAFF,TGTGCCAGCCGTTTACAAAGGACAAACACTGAAGCTTTCTTT
TRBV2,NA,TRBJ1-3,NA,CASSEKGGPGNTIYF,TGTGCCAGCAGTGAAAAAGGGGGACCTGGAAACACCATATATTTT
TRBV4-3,NA,TRBJ1-6,NA,CASSARRESPLHF,TGCGCCAGCAGCGCCCGGCGGGAATCACCCCTCCACTTT
TRBV4-3,NA,TRBJ2-7,NA,CASSQAFHSRSYEQYF,TGCGCCAGCAGCCAAGCGTTTCACAGTCGCTCCTACGAGCAGTACTTC
TRBV9,once,TRBJ2-7,TRBD1,CASSVGPDRDYEQYF,TGTGCCAGCAGCGTAGGGCCGGACAGGGACTACGAGCAGTACTTC
TRBV12-3/TRBV12-4,NA,TRBJ1-5,NA,CASSLARDQPQHF,TGTGCCAGCAGTTTAGCCCGAGATCAGCCCCAGCATTTT
TRBV12-3/TRBV12-4,NA,TRBJ2-1,NA,CASSITRSNEQFF,TGTGCCAGCAGTATAACTAGGTCCAATGAGCAGTTCTTC
TRBV11-2,NA,TRBJ1-4,NA,CASSLAGAFNEKLFF,TGTGCCAGCAGCCTTGCAGGGGCTTTTAATGAAAAACTGTTTTTT
TRBV11-2,NA,TRBJ2-3,NA,CASSFSASTDTQYF,TGTGCCAGCAGCTTCTCTGCGAGCACAGATACGCAGTATTTT
TRBV7-2,NA,TRBJ1-1,NA,CASSPDRRNTEAFF,TGTGCCAGCAGCCCAGACAGAAGGAACACTGAAGCTTTCTTT
TRBV2,NA,TRBJ2-6,NA,CASSLRTAGADVLTF,TGTGCCAGCAGTCTCCGGACAGCTGGGGCCGACGTCCTGACTTTC
TRBV9,NA,TRBJ2-2,NA,CASSVGPGDTGELFF,TGTGCCAGCAGCGTAGGTCCGGGGGACACCGGGGAGCTGTTTTTT
TRBV7-9,NA,TRBJ1-3,TRBD1,CASSLQQGGGGNTIYF,TGTGCCAGCAGCCTCCAGCAGGGGGGAGGAGGAAACACCATATATTTT
TRBV18,NA,TRBJ2-1,NA,CASSPSGSYNEQFF,TGTGCCAGCTCACCGTCGGGCTCCTACAATGAGCAGTTCTTC
TRBV5-1,NA,TRBJ2-7,TRBD1,CASSPDRGPYEQYF,TGCGCCAGCAGCCCTGACAGGGGGCCCTACGAGCAGTACTTC
TRBV6-6,NA,TRBJ1-1,TRBD1,CASRTGGNTEAFF,TGTGCCAGCAGAACAGGGGGGAATACTGAAGCTTTCTTT
TRBV11-3,NA,TRBJ2-2,NA,CASSSRETHGELFF,TGTGCCAGCAGCTCCCGGGAAACCCACGGGGAGCTGTTTTTT
TRBV19,NA,TRBJ1-2,NA,CATTQGQVINYGYTF,TGTGCCACCACGCAGGGGCAGGTTATTAACTATGGCTACACCTTC
TRBV19,once,TRBJ1-4,NA,CASSIEPTNEKLFF,TGTGCCAGTAGTATAGAGCCAACTAATGAAAAACTGTTTTTT
TRBV4-2,NA,TRBJ2-7,NA,CASSQELGGASSYEQYF,TGTGCCAGCAGCCAAGAACTGGGCGGGGCAAGCTCCTACGAGCAGTACTTC
TRBV5-1,once,TRBJ2-1,NA,CASSRYGRGAEQFF,TGCGCCAGCAGCCGTTATGGACGGGGGGCTGAGCAGTTCTTC
TRBV12-3/TRBV12-4,NA,TRBJ1-5,NA,CASSFSNQPQHF,TGTGCCAGCAGTTTCAGCAATCAGCCCCAGCATTTT